Shown below are 10 T cell receptor beta chains from a single sample sequenced in a study of shared clonotypes between healthy human individuals. The repertoire was sequenced with immunoSEQ multiplex PCR; TCRdb's copy has only in-frame clones and lacks some. The table lists about 330,000 clones, around two thirds of them singletons. Sequencing was performed on memory CD4+ T cells sorted from blood. Stated subset: CD45RA-negative fraction. The receptors originated from a man aged 30-40 years in good health.

This clone has a handful of counts. The chain is built from TRBV7-8 and TRBJ2-7; D gene ambiguous. The germline V and J ends were trimmed by 5 bases and 3 bases, with 11 bases remaining between them. This CDR3 spans 13 amino acids. Germline V gene sequence: CDR1 SGHVS, CDR2 FQNEAQ. As DNA, the CDR3 is TGTGCCAGCAGCATAGAGACCTTCTACGAGCAGTACTTC. Translation: CASSIETFYEQYF.

A remark on this clone: Other DNA sequences in the sample encode the same CDR3. The gene calls are TRBV19 and TRBJ1-2; D uncertain. Germline assignment: CDR1 LNHDA and CDR2 SQIVND (reference sequence). V was cut by 3 bases and J by 2 bases, with 7 bases left in between. This CDR3 region has 13 residues. CDR3 in amino acids: CASSIGGNYGYTF. The CDR3 DNA follows: TGTGCCAGTAGTATTGGCGGAAACTATGGCTACACCTTC.

The rearrangement links TRBV7-9 to TRBJ2-3, with D maybe TRBD2 (5 bases). CDR3 length equals 13 residues. Between the trimmed V and J ends, which lost 0 bases and 8 bases, there was a span of 9 bases. Germline-derived CDR1 and CDR2 are SEHNR and FQNEAQ (reference sequence). CDR3 loop: CASSLANGGTQYF. The CDR3 DNA follows: TGTGCCAGCAGCTTAGCGAATGGAGGTACGCAGTATTTT.

The chain links TRBV10-1 to TRBJ2-7; 7 bases agree with TRBD1. Losses at the gene ends were 2 bases for V and 2 bases for J; bases not matched to a gene: 3. The CDR3 sequence is 14 residues long. CDR1 is WNHNN, CDR2 SYGVQD, per germline (reference sequence). This CDR3 is CASSELGQAYEQYF. CDR3 nucleotides: TGCGCCAGCAGTGAGCTAGGACAGGCCTACGAGCAGTACTTC.

The chain recombines TRBV6-6 with TRBJ2-7; the D gene is possibly TRBD2 (5 bases). The germline V and J ends were trimmed by 0 bases and 2 bases, with 8 bases remaining between them. Germline values: CDR1 MNHNY, CDR2 SVGAGI (reference sequence). The CDR3 consists of 14 residues. The CDR3 sequence is CASSYSQRTYEQYF. Here the CDR3 DNA reads TGTGCCAGCAGTTACTCCCAGCGGACCTACGAGCAGTACTTC.

The J gene is TRBJ2-6, the V gene TRBV5-1; D not resolved. The CDR3 length is 15 residues. The germline V gene has CDR1 SGHRS and CDR2 YFSETQ. Trimming took off 3 bases at V and 0 bases at J, with 7 bases between the two ends. CDR3 residues: CASSSSSSGANVLTF. CDR3 nucleotides: TGCGCCAGCAGCTCCAGTAGCTCTGGGGCCAACGTCCTGACTTTC.

The rearrangement uses TRBV14 and TRBJ1-3, with D hard to call. Germline lookup yields CDR1 SGHDN and CDR2 FVKESK. This CDR3 has 14 residues. Trimming cost V 1 base and J 0 bases, with 4 bases left between them. The CDR3 is CASSQGISGNTIYF. In nucleotides, the CDR3 is TGTGCCAGCAGCCAAGGTATCTCTGGAAACACCATATATTTT.

The chain uses TRBV9 and TRBJ2-5; TRBD2 might be the D (6 bases). The germline gives CDR1 SGDLS, CDR2 YYNGEE. The CDR3 has 14 residues. The V gene lost 0 bases and the J gene lost 4 bases, with 10 bases spanning the gap. In DNA, the CDR3 is TGTGCCAGCAGCGTAGGAGGAGGGCGAGAGACCCAGTACTTC. Translated: CASSVGGGRETQYF.

The chain employs TRBV6-6 and TRBJ1-1; weak D call: TRBD1 (5 bases). CDR1 is MNHNY, CDR2 SVGAGI, per germline (reference sequence). V lost 7 bases, J lost 0 bases, and 12 bases lay in between. The CDR3 extends over 14 amino acids. CDR3 coding DNA: TGTGCCAGCACGAGGGACGGTCTGAACACTGAAGCTTTCTTT. As protein: CASTRDGLNTEAFF.

The gene calls are TRBV18 and TRBJ2-5; 11 positions agree with TRBD2. V lost 2 bases, J lost 4 bases, and 3 bases stayed unmatched. This CDR3 is built from 15 residues. Germline V gene lookup returns CDR1 KGHSH and CDR2 LQKENI. The CDR3 nucleotides are TGTGCCAGCTCACCAGGGCTAGCGGGAGGAGAGACCCAGTACTTC. It encodes CASSPGLAGGETQYF.